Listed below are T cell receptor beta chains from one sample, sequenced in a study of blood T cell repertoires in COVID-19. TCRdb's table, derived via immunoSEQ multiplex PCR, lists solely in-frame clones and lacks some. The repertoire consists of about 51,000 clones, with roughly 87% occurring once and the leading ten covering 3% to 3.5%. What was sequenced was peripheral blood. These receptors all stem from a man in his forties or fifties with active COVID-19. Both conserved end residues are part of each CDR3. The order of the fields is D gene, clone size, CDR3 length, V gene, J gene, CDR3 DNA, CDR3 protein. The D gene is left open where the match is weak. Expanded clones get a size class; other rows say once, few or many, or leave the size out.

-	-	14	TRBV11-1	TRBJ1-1	TGTGCCAGCAGCTCCGGCCGGGGTGGCACTGAAGCTTTCTTT	CASSSGRGGTEAFF
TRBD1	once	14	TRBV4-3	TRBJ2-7	TGCGCCAGCAGCCGGGGGACAGTCTCCTACGAGCAGTACTTC	CASSRGTVSYEQYF
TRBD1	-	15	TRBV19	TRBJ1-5	TGTGCCAGCCGGGACAGGCACTATAGCAATCAACCCCAGCATTTT	CASRDRHYSNQPQHF
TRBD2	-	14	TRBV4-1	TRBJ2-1	TGCGCCAGCAGCCAAGTTCTAGCGGGGAATGAGCAGTTCTTC	CASSQVLAGNEQFF
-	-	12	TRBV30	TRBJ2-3	TGTGCCTGGTCACTAGGAACAGATACGCAGTATTTT	CAWSLGTDTQYF
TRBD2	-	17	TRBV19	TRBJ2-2	TGTGCCAGTAGAACCGGGACTAGCGGGAGAATCGCCGGGGAGCTGTTTTTT	CASRTGTSGRIAGELFF
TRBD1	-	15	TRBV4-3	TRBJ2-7	TGCGCCAGCAGCCAGACCCACAGGGGATTCTACGAGCAGTACTTC	CASSQTHRGFYEQYF
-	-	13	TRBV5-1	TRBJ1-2	TGCGCCAGCAGCTCGTTAGGAGTTGGAACTGACACCTTC	CASSSLGVGTDTF
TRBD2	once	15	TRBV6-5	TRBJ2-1	TGTGCCACCCTTCAAGCGGGAGGGAGGTACAATGAGCAGTTCTTC	CATLQAGGRYNEQFF
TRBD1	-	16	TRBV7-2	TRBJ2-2	TGTGCCAGCAGCGCAACCGGGACAGAGATCACCGGGGAGCTGTTTTTT	CASSATGTEITGELFF
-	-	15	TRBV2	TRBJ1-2	TGTGCCAGCAGTACCCCCGGGACAACAAACTATGGCTACACCTTC	CASSTPGTTNYGYTF
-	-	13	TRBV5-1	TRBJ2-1	TGCGCCAGCAGCTTGGTTAATGACAATGAGCAGTTCTTC	CASSLVNDNEQFF
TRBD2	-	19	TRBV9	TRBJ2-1	TGTGCCAGCAGCCCCACCGGACTAGCGGGAGGGTACTCCTACAATGAGCAGTTCTTC	CASSPTGLAGGYSYNEQFF
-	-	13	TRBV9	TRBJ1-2	TGTGCCAGCACCCAAGGGGGGGACTATGGCTACACCTTC	CASTQGGDYGYTF
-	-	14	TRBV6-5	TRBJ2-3	TGTGCCAGCAGTTCTCAGGTCGACACAGATACGCAGTATTTT	CASSSQVDTDTQYF
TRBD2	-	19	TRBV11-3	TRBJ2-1	TGTGCCAGCAGCCTGCGGACTAGCGGGGGGTCGGGCTCCTACAATGAGCAGTTCTTC	CASSLRTSGGSGSYNEQFF
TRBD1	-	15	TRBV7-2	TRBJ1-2	TGTGCCAGCAGCCCAACAGGGGTGACGATCTATGGCTACACCTTC	CASSPTGVTIYGYTF
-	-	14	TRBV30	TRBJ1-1	TGTGCCTGGAGTGCTCTACAGGTGAACACTGAAGCTTTCTTT	CAWSALQVNTEAFF
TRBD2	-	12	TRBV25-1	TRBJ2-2	TGTGCCAGCCTCGGGGGGACCGGGGAGCTGTTTTTT	CASLGGTGELFF
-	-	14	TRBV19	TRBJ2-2	TGTGCCAGTAGGTACAGAATCGACACCGGGGAGCTGTTTTTT	CASRYRIDTGELFF
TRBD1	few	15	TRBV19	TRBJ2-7	TGTGCCAGTAGAGCGACCCGGGACAGGGGTTACGAGCAGTACTTC	CASRATRDRGYEQYF
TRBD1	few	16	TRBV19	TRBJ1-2	TGTGCCAGTAGCATTGGGACAGGACACACTAACTATGGCTACACCTTC	CASSIGTGHTNYGYTF
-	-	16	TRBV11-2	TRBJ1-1	TGTGCCAGCAGCCCACGAGTTAGAGAGATGAACACTGAAGCTTTCTTT	CASSPRVREMNTEAFF
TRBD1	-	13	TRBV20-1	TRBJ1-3	TGCAGTGCTAGTGGGACAGTGATAAACACCATATATTTT	CSASGTVINTIYF
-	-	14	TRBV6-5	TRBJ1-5	TGTGCCAGCAGCAAACTCCGGAGCAATCAGCCCCAGCATTTT	CASSKLRSNQPQHF
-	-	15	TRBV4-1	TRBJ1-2	TGCGCCAGCAGCCCTGTCCAGGCCATATACTATGGCTACACCTTC	CASSPVQAIYYGYTF
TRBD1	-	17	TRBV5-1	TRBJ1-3	TGCGCCAGCAGCTTGGTTGGGACAGGGAGCTCTGGAAACACCATATATTTT	CASSLVGTGSSGNTIYF
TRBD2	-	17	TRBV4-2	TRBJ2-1	TGTGCCAGCAGCCGAGCTACTAGCGGGGGGTTTGGTGGTGAGCAGTTCTTC	CASSRATSGGFGGEQFF
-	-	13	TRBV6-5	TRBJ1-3	TGTGCCAGCAAGCAGGGGTCTGGAAACACCATATATTTT	CASKQGSGNTIYF
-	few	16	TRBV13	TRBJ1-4	TGTGCCAGCAGCTTAGGTCGACAGGCTGGAGATGAAAAACTGTTTTTT	CASSLGRQAGDEKLFF
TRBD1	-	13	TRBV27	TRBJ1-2	TGTGCCAGTCGGACAGGGGGTATCGGGGGCTACACCTTC	CASRTGGIGGYTF
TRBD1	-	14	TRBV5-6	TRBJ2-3	TGTGCCAGCAGCTTTACAGGGGTCCCAGATACGCAGTATTTT	CASSFTGVPDTQYF